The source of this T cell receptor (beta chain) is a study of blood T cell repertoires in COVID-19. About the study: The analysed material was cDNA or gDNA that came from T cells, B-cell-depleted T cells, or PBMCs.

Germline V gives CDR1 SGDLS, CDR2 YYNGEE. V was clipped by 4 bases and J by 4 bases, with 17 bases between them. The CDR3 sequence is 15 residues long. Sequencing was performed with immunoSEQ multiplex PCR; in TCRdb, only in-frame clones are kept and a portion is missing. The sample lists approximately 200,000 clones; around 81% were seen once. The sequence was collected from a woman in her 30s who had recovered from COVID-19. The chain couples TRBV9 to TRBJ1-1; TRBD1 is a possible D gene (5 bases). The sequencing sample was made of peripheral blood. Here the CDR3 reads CASSPGLLGGTEAFF. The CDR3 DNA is TGTGCCAGCAGCCCCGGACTCTTGGGGGGCACTGAAGCTTTCTTT.